Ten or more counts support the clone carrying this T cell receptor beta chain. Its antigen is not identified. TCR beta CDR3 region amplification was performed from RNA transcripts. The TCR CDR3 first-round RT-PCR relied on the HTBI primer set. TCRdb re-derived calls from the multiplex PCR reads in MiXCR, one entry per CDR3 protein. The table has roughly 840,000 distinct CDR3 sequences, more than 30% seen once. The V gene's germline CDR1 is LNHDA and CDR2 SQIVND (reference sequence). Trimming stripped 6 bases from V and 4 bases from J, with 9 bases between. This CDR3 is built from 12 residues. Diagnosing involved the use of clinical symptoms, serum thyroxine and TRAb, thyroid ultrasound and orbital computed tomography. The data were obtained in a study of T cells in Graves' hyperthyroidism and ophthalmopathy. On the study more broadly: Peripheral blood was taken when the disease was first diagnosed, before any treatment began.

Findings of the study overall: Ophthalmopathy cases were set apart from stable hyperthyroidism by a 13 V-J model.

This TCR came from a young man with Graves' hyperthyroidism. The rearrangement uses TRBV19 and TRBJ1-1; TRBD1 is a possible D gene (5 bases). Sequenced material: blood. The CDR3 DNA follows: TGTGCCAGTAGGCAACAGGCCACTGAAGCTTTCTTT. This translates into CASRQQATEAFF.